A selection of T cell receptor beta chains follows, all from one sample in a study of blood T cell repertoires in COVID-19. Method: immunoSEQ multiplex PCR; TCRdb's copy keeps in-frame clones and lacks some. The table records 270,000 or so clones, about 91% of them present only once. What was sequenced was PBMCs or T cells enriched from blood (not recorded which). The receptors were gathered from a woman aged 40 to 50 with acute COVID-19. CDR3s leave out the opening cysteine and the closing phenylalanine or tryptophan.

>TRBV10-3
AISALPTSGTDTQY
>TRBV27
ASSVKGGGYT
>TRBV11-3
ASSLGLAGRDEQF
>TRBV29-1
SVEGGGGDNYGYT
>TRBV9
ASSRDSPNYGYT
>TRBV25-1
ASSDHYSNQPQH
>TRBV5-4
ASHWGGRYTEAF
>TRBV6-5
ASSYGTGAGYT
>TRBV6-2/TRBV6-3
ASSARTVPETQY
>TRBV30
AWSVRGSGNQPQH
>TRBV15
ATSSGVGEKLF
>TRBV24-1
ATNPSASTDTQY
>TRBV10-3
AIRRLAGDNEQF
>TRBV7-9
ASSLGSSYNEQF
>TRBV27
ASSPSGAEEKLF
>TRBV3-1/TRBV3-2
ASSQVRCTSGLAKNIQY
>TRBV19
ASSSTDRGLQPQH
>TRBV6-1
ASSEGPTRDYEQY
>TRBV11-3
ASSLVAGANYGYT
>TRBV6-5
ASSTQITDTQY
>TRBV19
ASSPRGEGEQF
>TRBV18
ASSPLEGVETEAF
>TRBV5-4
ASGLIARSTDTQY
>TRBV11-3
ASSSGQGLENTIY
>TRBV24-1
ATSDRAETQY
>TRBV9
ASSPRGQNNEKLF
>TRBV18
ASSPMDRLMGYGYT
>TRBV6-5
ASTGLGTLETAF
>TRBV27
ASSFNLRAGLKETQY
>TRBV6-5
ASSYKAGADTQY
>TRBV3-1/TRBV3-2
ASSQTGGNTEAF
>TRBV4-1
ASSQPGQMNTEAF
>TRBV6-5
ASSYSSRNNEAF
>TRBV13
ASRESGGPYNEQF
>TRBV5-4
ASSLEAGAGANVLT
>TRBV24-1
ATEAGVTDTQY
>TRBV19
ASRQTVTTDTQY
>TRBV10-1
ASSRTGNTEAF
>TRBV6-5
ASSYSGQFNQPQH
>TRBV27
ASSLLTDNEQF
>TRBV24-1
ATSDSQGFTEAF
>TRBV11-2
ASSLAGMNTGELF
>TRBV24-1
ATSDPGQGAWSEQF
>TRBV30
AWSSSSYNSPLH
>TRBV19
ASQARLSNQPQH
>TRBV6-5
ASSYGVASGANVLT
>TRBV10-3
AISEDRGDTEAF
>TRBV2
ASSEGQGRTYEQY
>TRBV27
ASSFVSGRAFYEQY
>TRBV27
ASRVTSGDTQY
>TRBV15
ATTNQGIYGYT
>TRBV9
ASGPQQGFGYT
>TRBV2
ASSRIQGVVETQY
>TRBV7-9
ASSLGGDEKLF
>TRBV6-4
ASSPAANYGYT